This TCR beta chain originates from a study of blood T cell repertoires in COVID-19. Across the study: Italy, Spain and the United States were the sources of the convalescent and acute COVID-19 samples. In each case, the material was cDNA or gDNA derived from T cells, B-cell-depleted T cells, or PBMCs.

Repertoires were generated with immunoSEQ multiplex PCR, while TCRdb's copy carries only in-frame clones and drops some. Here the sample spans roughly 100,000 clones, less than 90% being singletons. The CDR3 length is 14 residues. In germline, CDR1 is MDHEN, CDR2 SYDVKM. V lost 6 bases, J lost 0 bases, and 3 bases stayed unmatched. Sequencing was done on a sample of peripheral blood. The sequence came from a human donor in a cohort sampled during active COVID-19. The V and J genes are TRBV28 and TRBJ2-3, with TRBD1 matching over 7 bases. DNA for the CDR3: TGTGCCAGCAGGGGACAGCGAAGCACAGATACGCAGTATTTT. It specifies CASRGQRSTDTQYF.